This TCR beta chain appears in the sequencing data of a study of blood T cell repertoires in COVID-19. In the authors' methods: Amplified reference gene primers provided the basis for estimating nucleated cell counts. Data came from immunoSEQ multiplex PCR; TCRdb stores just in-frame clones and leaves some out. From that table come the V and J calls and clone size; the DNA was used to work out D and trimming. The sample comprises 100,000 to 120,000 clones, about 85% of which are singletons, and about 13% rests with the top ten. V trimming: 0 bases; J trimming: 7 bases; junction bases outside the gene matches: 5. Germline V gives CDR1 LGHDT, CDR2 YNNKEL (reference sequence). The length of the CDR3 is 15 residues.

What was sequenced was peripheral blood. The chain is built from TRBV3-1 (or the pseudogene TRBV3-2) and TRBJ1-2; 10 nucleotides agree with TRBD1. The TCR originated in a human donor in a cohort sampled during active COVID-19. The CDR3 loop is CASSQDRTGGRGYTF. DNA of the CDR3: TGTGCCAGCAGCCAAGATCGGACAGGGGGACGTGGCTACACCTTC.